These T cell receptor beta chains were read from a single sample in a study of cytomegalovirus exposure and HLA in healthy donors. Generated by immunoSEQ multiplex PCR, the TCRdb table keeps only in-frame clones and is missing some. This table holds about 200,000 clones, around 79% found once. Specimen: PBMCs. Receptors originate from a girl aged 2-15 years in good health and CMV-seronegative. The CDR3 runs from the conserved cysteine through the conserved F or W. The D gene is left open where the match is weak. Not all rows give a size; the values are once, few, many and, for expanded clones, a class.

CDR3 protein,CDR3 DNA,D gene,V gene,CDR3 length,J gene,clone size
CASSVRGDGYTF,TGTGCCAGTAGTGTCAGGGGGGATGGCTACACCTTC,TRBD1,TRBV19,12,TRBJ1-2,.
CASSLDRGGETQYF,TGTGCCAGCAGCCTGGACAGGGGAGGCGAGACCCAGTACTTC,TRBD1,TRBV7-9,14,TRBJ2-5,.
CASSEGRGGSEKLFF,TGTGCCAGCAGTGAGGGAAGGGGAGGGAGTGAAAAACTGTTTTTT,.,TRBV6-1,15,TRBJ1-4,.
CASSSGWDLTPHTIYF,TGTGCCAGCAGCTCGGGGTGGGACTTGACTCCTCACACCATATATTTT,.,TRBV7-9,16,TRBJ1-3,.
CASTPDSSSYEQYF,TGCGCCAGCACCCCCGACTCCTCCTCCTACGAGCAGTACTTC,.,TRBV5-1,14,TRBJ2-7,once
CASSLGQRNTGGLFF,TGTGCCAGCAGCCTGGGACAGAGAAACACCGGGGGGCTGTTTTTT,.,TRBV5-6,15,TRBJ2-2,.
CASSLGGQGGTYGYTF,TGTGCCAGCAGCTTGGGCGGACAGGGCGGGACCTATGGCTACACCTTC,TRBD1,TRBV5-4,16,TRBJ1-2,.
CASRGQGEINQPQHF,TGTGCCAGCAGAGGACAGGGTGAGATCAATCAGCCCCAGCATTTT,TRBD1,TRBV6-1,15,TRBJ1-5,.
CASSFDRTGTNYGYTF,TGTGCCAGCAGTTTCGACCGTACAGGGACAAACTATGGCTACACCTTC,.,TRBV27,16,TRBJ1-2,.
CATSRDPGTSVYNEQFF,TGTGCCACCAGCAGAGATCCGGGGACTAGCGTCTACAATGAGCAGTTCTTC,TRBD2,TRBV15,17,TRBJ2-1,.
CASTVTGNTEAFF,TGTGCCAGCACCGTGACAGGGAACACTGAAGCTTTCTTT,.,TRBV7-9,13,TRBJ1-1,.
CASSNGVPGNTIYF,TGTGCCAGCAGTAACGGGGTCCCTGGAAACACCATATATTTT,.,TRBV6-1,14,TRBJ1-3,.
CASSGSGGNQPQHF,TGTGCCAGCAGTGGCTCCGGGGGTAATCAGCCCCAGCATTTT,.,TRBV7-9,14,TRBJ1-5,once
CASGQRFSNFYEQYF,TGTGCCAGCGGCCAGCGATTTTCCAACTTCTACGAGCAGTACTTC,.,TRBV7-9,15,TRBJ2-7,.
CASSESSQGWAGDEQFF,TGTGCCAGCAGTGAATCATCCCAGGGTTGGGCAGGCGATGAGCAGTTCTTC,.,TRBV25-1,17,TRBJ2-1,.
CASRTSGASSYEQYF,TGTGCCAGCAGGACTAGCGGGGCGAGCTCCTACGAGCAGTACTTC,TRBD2,TRBV6-1,15,TRBJ2-7,.
CASSRRTSGSDIQYF,TGTGCCAGTAGTCGGAGGACTAGCGGGAGTGACATTCAGTACTTC,TRBD2,TRBV19,15,TRBJ2-4,.
CASNARTVRNYTEAFF,TGTGCCAGCAATGCCCGGACAGTGCGAAACTACACTGAAGCTTTCTTT,.,TRBV27,16,TRBJ1-1,.
CASTPSGQRYTEAFF,TGTGCCAGCACCCCCTCCGGACAGAGGTACACTGAAGCTTTCTTT,.,TRBV13,15,TRBJ1-1,.
CAWSARESYQPQHF,TGTGCCTGGAGTGCCCGTGAGTCGTATCAGCCCCAGCATTTT,.,TRBV30,14,TRBJ1-5,.
CASAKFLPDGEQYF,TGTGCTAGTGCCAAATTCCTACCCGACGGGGAGCAGTACTTC,.,TRBV12-5,14,TRBJ2-7,few
CASSSTGDNEQYF,TGTGCCAGCAGCTCTACAGGGGATAACGAGCAGTACTTC,TRBD1,TRBV7-6,13,TRBJ2-7,once
CASRGTTGANQPQHF,TGTGCCAGCAGGGGCACGACAGGTGCCAATCAGCCCCAGCATTTT,.,TRBV27,15,TRBJ1-5,.
CASSEDPTGRDEQFF,TGTGCCAGCAGTGAAGACCCTACAGGGAGGGATGAGCAGTTCTTC,.,TRBV25-1,15,TRBJ2-1,.
CASSLGLGSYGYTF,TGCGCCAGCAGCTTGGGACTGGGTAGCTATGGCTACACCTTC,.,TRBV5-1,14,TRBJ1-2,.
CASSATGVNTEAFF,TGTGCCAGTAGTGCGACAGGAGTGAACACTGAAGCTTTCTTT,.,TRBV19,14,TRBJ1-1,.